These 27 T cell receptor beta chains share one sample of origin, sequenced in a study of shared clonotypes between healthy human individuals. TCRdb keeps only in-frame clones here, not all; method: immunoSEQ multiplex PCR. The sample consists of around 2,100,000 clones, about 95% of them appearing once. Naive CD8 populations comprised CD45RO-negative cells positively selected for CCR7, excluding terminally differentiated effector memory CD45RA+ cells. The sequencing sample was made of naive CD8+ T cells sorted from blood. All receptors derive from a man aged 18 to 29 in good health.

This clone showed up just once. The chain employs TRBV7-8 and TRBJ2-2, with 7 bases that match TRBD1. In germline, CDR1 is SGHVS, CDR2 FQNEAQ. The CDR3 has 20 residues. V was pared by 1 base and J by 3 bases, with 17 bases of the junction left unmatched. CDR3 in amino acids: CASSLGIWDTGVGDTGELFF. CDR3 DNA sequence: TGTGCCAGCAGCTTAGGAATTTGGGATACAGGGGTAGGGGACACCGGGGAGCTGTTTTTT.

J is TRBJ2-7 and V is TRBV6-5; 7 nucleotides agree with TRBD2. The CDR3 extends over 14 amino acids. The V segment lost 4 bases and the J segment 0 bases; nucleotides outside the gene matches: 3. Germline CDR1 MNHEY, CDR2 SVGAGI. The CDR3 is CASSWGGISYEQYF. The CDR3 DNA reads TGTGCCAGCAGTTGGGGGGGAATCTCCTACGAGCAGTACTTC.

The chain joins TRBV13 to TRBJ1-2; D is uncertain. The ends were cut back, 0 bases at V and 2 bases at J, with 7 bases in the middle. CDR3 length equals 14 residues. Germline CDR1 and CDR2: PRHDT and FYEKMQ (reference sequence). In DNA, the CDR3 is TGTGCCAGCAGCTTAGGGGTAGGGAACTATGGCTACACCTTC. Translated, it gives CASSLGVGNYGYTF.

As regards this clone: At the DNA level, this CDR3 is encoded by other sequences in the same sample as well. This chain links TRBV7-9 with TRBJ1-2; D may be TRBD1 (5 bases). With 5 bases removed from V and 4 bases from J, the gap between germline ends came to 5 bases. There are 11 residues in the CDR3. The germline gives CDR1 SEHNR, CDR2 FQNEAQ (reference sequence). The chain's CDR3 is CASSGGYGYTF. Here the CDR3 DNA reads TGTGCCAGCAGCGGGGGCTATGGCTACACCTTC.

This clone was picked up a small number of times. V gene TRBV5-1 combines with J gene TRBJ1-2; unclear D gene. Germline-derived CDR1 and CDR2 are SGHRS and YFSETQ. V was clipped by 0 bases and J by 4 bases, with 7 bases between them. CDR3 length: 13 residues. In DNA form, the CDR3 reads TGCGCCAGCAGCTTGGGGGGTGGCTATGGCTACACCTTC. It translates to CASSLGGGYGYTF.

A single count supports this clone. The gene calls are TRBV13 and TRBJ1-1; TRBD1 matches 7 bases. The V segment lost 5 bases and the J segment 0 bases; nucleotides outside the gene matches: 3. CDR1 is PRHDT and CDR2 is FYEKMQ in the germline V gene (reference sequence). This CDR3 comprises 14 residues. As DNA, the CDR3 is TGTGCCAGCAGCCAGGGACAGATGAACACTGAAGCTTTCTTT. Translating gives CASSQGQMNTEAFF.

V gene TRBV6-1 combines with J gene TRBJ1-5, with 8 nucleotides matching TRBD1. Germline V lookup: CDR1 MNHNS, CDR2 SASEGT. The CDR3 is made up of 14 amino acids. V dropped 3 bases and J dropped 7; count of bases not matched to a gene: 5. CDR3 in amino acids: CASSDYDRGQPQHF. CDR3 DNA sequence: TGTGCCAGCAGTGATTATGACAGGGGACAGCCCCAGCATTTT.

The genes are TRBV10-2 and TRBJ1-3, with D hard to call. The CDR3 extends over 13 amino acids. The germline gives CDR1 WSHSY, CDR2 SAAADI. The V end was cut by 4 bases, the J end by 0 bases, with 4 bases between. The chain's CDR3 is CASSADSGNTIYF. The CDR3 nucleotides are TGCGCCAGCAGTGCTGACTCTGGAAACACCATATATTTT.

This clone was observed a single time. The chain has TRBV9 and TRBJ2-3; tentative D call: TRBD1 (6 bases). This CDR3 contains 13 residues. Germline CDR1 and CDR2: SGDLS and YYNGEE. V gave up 6 bases and J gave up 0 bases, with 8 bases separating them. The CDR3 here is CASKQGSTDTQYF. For the CDR3, the DNA is TGTGCCAGCAAACAGGGAAGCACAGATACGCAGTATTTT.

This clone came up once. V is TRBV7-2 and J is TRBJ2-1; D is ambiguous. Germline values: CDR1 SGHTA, CDR2 FQGNSA. CDR3 length: 13 amino acids. V was trimmed by 2 bases and J by 8 bases, leaving 10 bases between them. DNA for the CDR3: TGTGCCAGCAGCTTAAGGCTAGTCCATGAGCAGTTCTTC. The encoded protein is CASSLRLVHEQFF.

CDR3 DNA: TGTGCCAGCAGCTTAGCCCGAGGGGGCGTAGATGAAAAACTGTTTTTT. Its translation: CASSLARGGVDEKLFF. V usage is TRBV7-9 and J usage is TRBJ1-4; 7 bases map to TRBD1. Trimming took 0 bases from V and 6 from J; bases not matched to a gene: 7. The CDR3 extends over 16 amino acids. Germline V CDR1 and CDR2: SEHNR, FQNEAQ (reference sequence). Together with reference TRBV7-9 and TRBJ1-4, the CDR3 gives the full variable domain: DTGVSQNPRHKITKRGQNVTFRCDPISEHNRLYWYRQTLGQGPEFLTYFQNEAQLEKSRLLSDRFSAERPKGSFSTLEIQRTEQGDSAMYLCASSLARGGVDEKLFFGSGTQLSVL.

This chain uses TRBV28 with TRBJ2-3, with TRBD2 matching 10 bases. This CDR3 contains 19 residues. V gave up 6 bases and J gave up 3 bases; unmatched junction bases: 18. In germline, CDR1 is MDHEN, CDR2 SYDVKM. The CDR3 DNA reads TGTGCCAGCAGCCAGGCTTCCCGATCTAGCGGGGGTTGGACAGATACGCAGTATTTT. It yields the protein CASSQASRSSGGWTDTQYF.

A remark on this clone: Other nucleotide sequences in the sample specify the same CDR3. The rearrangement uses TRBV5-4 and TRBJ2-7; TRBD1 or TRBD2 may be the D gene (5 bases each). The CDR3 is 13 amino acids. Trimming shortened V by 3 bases and J by 1 base, and 8 bases separated the two germline ends. Germline V gene lookup returns CDR1 SGHNT and CDR2 YYREEE (reference sequence). The CDR3 spells CASSWDPSYEQYF. For the CDR3, the DNA is TGTGCCAGCAGCTGGGACCCTTCCTACGAGCAGTACTTC.

The chain links TRBV9 to TRBJ1-1; 7 bases align to TRBD1. The germline CDR1 and CDR2 sequences are SGDLS and YYNGEE. J lost 4 bases, V lost 8 bases, and 8 bases had no gene match. CDR3 length: 13 amino acids. The CDR3: CASSQGGSTEAFF. The DNA of the CDR3 is TGTGCCAGTTCGCAGGGGGGTAGCACTGAAGCTTTCTTT. Together with reference TRBV9 and TRBJ1-1, the CDR3 gives the full variable domain: DSGVTQTPKHLITATGQRVTLRCSPRSGDLSVYWYQQSLDQGLQFLIQYYNGEERAKGNILERFSAQQFPDLHSELNLSSLELGDSALYFCASSQGGSTEAFFGQGTRLTVV.

The CDR3 protein is CASSEVGSAGELFF. CDR3 nucleotides: TGTGCCAGCAGTGAAGTGGGGTCCGCCGGGGAGCTGTTTTTT. The chain couples TRBV6-1 to TRBJ2-2; no reliable D call. CDR3 length equals 14 residues. Germline V CDR1 and CDR2: MNHNS, SASEGT. Trimming took off 1 base at V and 6 bases at J, with 9 bases between the two ends.

V is TRBV2 and J is TRBJ2-1, with D possibly being TRBD1 or TRBD2 (6 bases each). V was clipped by 1 base and J by 0 bases, with 10 bases between them. CDR3 length: 16 residues. Germline CDR1 is SNHLY and CDR2 is FYNNEI. Written as DNA, the CDR3 is TGTGCCAGCAGTGAAGTAGCGGACAGCTCCTACAATGAGCAGTTCTTC. Its translation is CASSEVADSSYNEQFF.

The chain recombines TRBV2 with TRBJ2-7; D tentatively fits TRBD1 or TRBD2 (5 bases each). The germline CDR1 and CDR2 sequences are SNHLY and FYNNEI. CDR3 length: 16 amino acids. The V gene lost 6 bases and the J gene lost 5 bases, with 23 bases spanning the gap. The DNA for the CDR3 is TGTGCCAGCAGGAGGTCCGGGGCTAATAAGGGCGACGAGCAGTACTTC. This encodes CASRRSGANKGDEQYF.

The chain couples TRBV4-3 to TRBJ2-2, with 10 bases matching TRBD2. CDR1 and CDR2 (germline): LGHNA, YSLEER. This CDR3 region has 18 residues. The ends lost 0 bases at V and 0 bases at J; junction bases unmatched: 4. The CDR3: CASSQERLAGANTGELFF. CDR3 coding DNA: TGCGCCAGCAGCCAAGAGAGGCTAGCGGGGGCGAACACCGGGGAGCTGTTTTTT.

The chain employs TRBV6-5 and TRBJ2-7; the D gene is possibly TRBD2 (5 bases). Trimming removed 0 bases from V and 9 bases from J, with 12 bases in between. The length of the CDR3 is 13 residues. Germline V gene sequence: CDR1 MNHEY, CDR2 SVGAGI. In DNA, the CDR3 is TGTGCCAGCAGTTACTCGGGAGCCTTTGGGCAGTACTTC. Amino acids: CASSYSGAFGQYF.

V is TRBV30 and J is TRBJ1-5, with TRBD1 as a possible D gene (5 bases). Germline CDR1 is GTSNPN and CDR2 is SVGIG (reference sequence). The CDR3 has 16 residues. Trimming stripped 5 bases from V and 0 bases from J, with 17 bases between. The CDR3 protein is CAWSEGTLVSNQPQHF. CDR3 nucleotides: TGTGCCTGGTCAGAGGGGACCTTGGTTAGCAATCAGCCCCAGCATTTT.

The chain has TRBV28 and TRBJ2-7; D may be TRBD2 (5 bases). Trimming cost V 5 bases and J 6 bases, with 17 bases left between them. Per the germline V gene, CDR1 is MDHEN and CDR2 is SYDVKM. This CDR3 contains 14 residues. The CDR3 protein is CASSPRAYPLEQYF. The CDR3 DNA sequence: TGTGCCAGCAGTCCGCGGGCTTACCCTCTCGAGCAGTACTTC.

Comments on this clone: This same CDR3 is encoded by further DNA sequences in the sample. The CDR3: CASSLTSGSYEQYF. In DNA form, the CDR3 reads TGCGCCAGCAGCCTGACTAGCGGCTCCTACGAGCAGTACTTC. The chain joins TRBV4-1 to TRBJ2-7; 9 bases agree with TRBD2. The length of the CDR3 is 14 residues. V shed 4 bases and J 0 bases; nucleotides not matched to a gene: 1. The germline gives CDR1 MGHRA, CDR2 YSYEKL.

The gene calls are TRBV5-6 and TRBJ1-1; TRBD1 might be the D (5 bases). The CDR3 extends over 15 amino acids. CDR1 is SGHDT and CDR2 is YYEEEE in the germline V gene. The V end was cut by 4 bases, the J end by 6 bases, with 19 bases between. Written as DNA, the CDR3 is TGTGCCAGCAGCGGAGCCAGGGAAACAAGCGCTGAAGCTTTCTTT. It specifies CASSGARETSAEAFF. The complete variable domain, with remaining parts taken from reference TRBV5-6 and TRBJ1-1, reads DAGVTQSPTHLIKTRGQQVTLRCSPKSGHDTVSWYQQALGQGPQFIFQYYEEEERQRGNFPDRFSGHQFPNYSSELNVNALLLGDSALYLCASSGARETSAEAFFGQGTRLTVV.

The genes are TRBV5-1 and TRBJ1-1; D may be TRBD1 (5 bases). The CDR3 has 13 residues. V was shortened by 4 bases and J by 7 bases, with 14 bases between the two germline ends. Germline values: CDR1 SGHRS, CDR2 YFSETQ. The CDR3 loop is CASSGYDSYEAFF. The CDR3 bases are TGCGCCAGCAGCGGCTACGACAGCTATGAAGCTTTCTTT.

As DNA, the CDR3 is TGTGCCAGCAGCTTAGCCCCCGGGACAGGAGCCACAGATACGCAGTATTTT. Protein product: CASSLAPGTGATDTQYF. This rearrangement joins TRBV7-9 to TRBJ2-3, with TRBD1 matching over 8 bases. Germline V CDR1 and CDR2: SEHNR, FQNEAQ (reference sequence). The CDR3 length is 17 residues. V shed 0 bases and J 2 bases; nucleotides not matched to a gene: 7.

Only a few counts were recorded for this clone. This specimen includes other DNA sequences encoding the same CDR3. This chain links TRBV9 with TRBJ1-1; D uncertain. The CDR3 covers 14 residues. Trimming stripped 2 bases from V and 1 base from J, with 9 bases between. CDR1 and CDR2 (germline): SGDLS, YYNGEE. CDR3 sequence (DNA): TGTGCCAGCAGCGTGGGAGACGAGAACACTGAAGCTTTCTTT. Its translation: CASSVGDENTEAFF.

This clone was found a few times. Other DNA sequences from this sample encode an identical CDR3 as well. This chain connects TRBV6-1 to TRBJ1-2, with D unclear. This CDR3 is 9 amino acids long. Germline-derived CDR1 and CDR2 are MNHNS and SASEGT. V was cut by 10 bases and J by 0 bases, with 0 bases left in between. For the CDR3, the DNA is TGTGCCACTAACTATGGCTACACCTTC. Protein: CATNYGYTF.